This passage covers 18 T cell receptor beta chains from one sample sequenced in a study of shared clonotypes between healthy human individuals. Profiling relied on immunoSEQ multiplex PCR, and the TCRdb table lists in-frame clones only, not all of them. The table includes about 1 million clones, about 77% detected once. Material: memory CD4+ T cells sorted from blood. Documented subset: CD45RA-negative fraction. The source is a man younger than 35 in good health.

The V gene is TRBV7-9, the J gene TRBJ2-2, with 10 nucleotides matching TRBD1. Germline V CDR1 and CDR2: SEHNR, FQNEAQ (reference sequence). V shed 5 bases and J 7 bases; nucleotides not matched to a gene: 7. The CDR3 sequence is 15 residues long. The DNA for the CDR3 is TGTGCCAGCAGCCCCGGGACAGGGGATGTCGGGGAGCTGTTTTTT. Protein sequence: CASSPGTGDVGELFF. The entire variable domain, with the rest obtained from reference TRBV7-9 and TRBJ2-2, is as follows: DTGVSQNPRHKITKRGQNVTFRCDPISEHNRLYWYRQTLGQGPEFLTYFQNEAQLEKSRLLSDRFSAERPKGSFSTLEIQRTEQGDSAMYLCASSPGTGDVGELFFGEGSRLTVL.

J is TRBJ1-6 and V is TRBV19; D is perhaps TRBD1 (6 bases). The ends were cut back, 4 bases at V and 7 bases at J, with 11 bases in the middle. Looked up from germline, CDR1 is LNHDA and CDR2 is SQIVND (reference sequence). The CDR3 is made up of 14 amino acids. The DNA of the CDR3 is TGTGCCAGTAGTAAGGGGGAAGGGAATTCACCCCTCCACTTT. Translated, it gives CASSKGEGNSPLHF.

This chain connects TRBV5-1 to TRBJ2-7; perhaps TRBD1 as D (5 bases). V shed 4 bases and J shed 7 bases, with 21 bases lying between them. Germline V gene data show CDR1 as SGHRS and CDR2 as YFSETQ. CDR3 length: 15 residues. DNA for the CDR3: TGCGCCAGCAGCCTGCAATTCGAGCGCCGGACAGAGCAGTACTTC. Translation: CASSLQFERRTEQYF.

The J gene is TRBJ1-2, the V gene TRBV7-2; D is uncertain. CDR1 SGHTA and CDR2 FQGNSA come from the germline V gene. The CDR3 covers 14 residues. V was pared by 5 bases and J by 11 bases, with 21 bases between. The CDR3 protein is CASSPRGGDLGYTF. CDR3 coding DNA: TGTGCCAGCAGCCCCCGCGGAGGTGACCTAGGGTACACCTTC.

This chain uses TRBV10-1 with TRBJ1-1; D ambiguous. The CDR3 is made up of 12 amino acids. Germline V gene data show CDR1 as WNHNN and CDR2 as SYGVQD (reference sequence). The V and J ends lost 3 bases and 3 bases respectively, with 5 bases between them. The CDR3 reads CASSDRYTEAFF. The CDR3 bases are TGCGCCAGCAGTGACAGGTACACTGAAGCTTTCTTT.

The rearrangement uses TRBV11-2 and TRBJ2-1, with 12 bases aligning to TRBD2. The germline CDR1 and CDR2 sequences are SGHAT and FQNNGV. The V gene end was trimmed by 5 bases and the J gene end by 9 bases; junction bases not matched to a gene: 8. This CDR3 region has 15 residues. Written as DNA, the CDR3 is TGTGCCAGCAGCCCACGACTAGCGGGAGTAGGTGAGCAGTTCTTC. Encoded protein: CASSPRLAGVGEQFF. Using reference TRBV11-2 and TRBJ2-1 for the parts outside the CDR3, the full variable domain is EAGVAQSPRYKIIEKRQSVAFWCNPISGHATLYWYQQILGQGPKLLIQFQNNGVVDDSQLPKDRFSAERLKGVDSTLKIQPAKLEDSAVYLCASSPRLAGVGEQFFGPGTRLTVL.

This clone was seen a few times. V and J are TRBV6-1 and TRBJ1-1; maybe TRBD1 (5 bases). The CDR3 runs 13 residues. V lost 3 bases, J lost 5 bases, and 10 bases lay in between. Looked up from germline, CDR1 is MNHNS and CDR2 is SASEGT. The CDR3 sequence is CASSDSGRTEAFF. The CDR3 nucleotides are TGTGCCAGCAGTGATTCAGGGAGGACTGAAGCTTTCTTT.

The CDR3 is CASSLVQMGRDSNQPQHF. As DNA, the CDR3 is TGCGCCAGCAGCCTCGTCCAGATGGGCAGAGATAGCAATCAGCCCCAGCATTTT. This sequence joins TRBV4-1 and TRBJ1-5; D ambiguous. Trimming stripped 4 bases from V and 0 bases from J, with 19 bases between. CDR1 is MGHRA and CDR2 is YSYEKL in the germline V gene. The CDR3 extends over 18 amino acids.

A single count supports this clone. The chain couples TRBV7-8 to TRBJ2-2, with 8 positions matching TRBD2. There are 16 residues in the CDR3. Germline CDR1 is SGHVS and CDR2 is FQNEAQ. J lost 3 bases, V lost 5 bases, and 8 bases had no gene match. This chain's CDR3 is CASSPGGTQYTGELFF. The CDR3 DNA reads TGTGCCAGCAGCCCGGGGGGGACCCAATACACCGGGGAGCTGTTTTTT.

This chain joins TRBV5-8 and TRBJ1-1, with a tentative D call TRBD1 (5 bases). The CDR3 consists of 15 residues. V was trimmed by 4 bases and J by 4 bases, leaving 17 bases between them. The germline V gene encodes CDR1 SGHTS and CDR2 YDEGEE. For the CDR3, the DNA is TGTGCCAGCAGCCCTGGGGGGGGATGGAGCACTGAAGCTTTCTTT. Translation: CASSPGGGWSTEAFF.

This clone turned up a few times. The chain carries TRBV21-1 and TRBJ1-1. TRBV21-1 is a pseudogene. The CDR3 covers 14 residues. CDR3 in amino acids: CASSKLRRLAEAFF. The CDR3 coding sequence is TGTGCCAGCAGCAAATTAAGGAGGTTGGCTGAAGCTTTCTTT.

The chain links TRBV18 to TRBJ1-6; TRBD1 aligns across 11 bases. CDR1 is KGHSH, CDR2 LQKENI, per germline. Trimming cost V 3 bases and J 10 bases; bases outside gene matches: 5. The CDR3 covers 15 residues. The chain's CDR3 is CASSPGTGGKSPLHF. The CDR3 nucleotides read TGTGCCAGCTCACCGGGGACAGGGGGAAAATCACCCCTCCACTTT.

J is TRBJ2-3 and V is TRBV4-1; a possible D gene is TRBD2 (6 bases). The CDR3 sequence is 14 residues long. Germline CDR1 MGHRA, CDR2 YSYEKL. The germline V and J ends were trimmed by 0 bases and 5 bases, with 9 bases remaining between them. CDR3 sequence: CASSQEGGGDTQYF. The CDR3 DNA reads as TGCGCCAGCAGCCAAGAGGGGGGTGGAGATACGCAGTATTTT.

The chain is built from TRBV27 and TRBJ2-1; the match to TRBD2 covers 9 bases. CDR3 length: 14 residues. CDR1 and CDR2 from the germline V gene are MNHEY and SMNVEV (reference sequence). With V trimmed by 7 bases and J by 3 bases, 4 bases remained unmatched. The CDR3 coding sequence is TGTGCCAGCATGCTTAGCGGGAGCTACAATGAGCAGTTCTTC. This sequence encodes CASMLSGSYNEQFF.

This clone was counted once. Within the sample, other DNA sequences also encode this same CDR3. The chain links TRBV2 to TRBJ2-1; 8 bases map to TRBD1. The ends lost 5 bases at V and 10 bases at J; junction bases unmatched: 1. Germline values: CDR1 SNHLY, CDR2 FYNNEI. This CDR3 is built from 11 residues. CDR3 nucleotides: TGTGCCAGCAGTAGGACAGGGGAGCAGTTCTTC. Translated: CASSRTGEQFF.

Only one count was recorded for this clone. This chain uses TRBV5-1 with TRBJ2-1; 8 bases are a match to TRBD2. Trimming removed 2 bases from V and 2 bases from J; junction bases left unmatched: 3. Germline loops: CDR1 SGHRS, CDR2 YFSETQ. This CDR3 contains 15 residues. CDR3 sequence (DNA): TGCGCCAGCAGCTTTACTAGCGGCACCTACAATGAGCAGTTCTTC. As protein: CASSFTSGTYNEQFF.

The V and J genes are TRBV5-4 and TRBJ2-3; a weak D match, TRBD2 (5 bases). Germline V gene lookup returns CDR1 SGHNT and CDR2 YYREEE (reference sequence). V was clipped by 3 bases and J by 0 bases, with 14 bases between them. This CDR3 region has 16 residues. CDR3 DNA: TGTGCCAGCAGCTACCTCTCGGGATTTAGCACAGATACGCAGTATTTT. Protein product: CASSYLSGFSTDTQYF.

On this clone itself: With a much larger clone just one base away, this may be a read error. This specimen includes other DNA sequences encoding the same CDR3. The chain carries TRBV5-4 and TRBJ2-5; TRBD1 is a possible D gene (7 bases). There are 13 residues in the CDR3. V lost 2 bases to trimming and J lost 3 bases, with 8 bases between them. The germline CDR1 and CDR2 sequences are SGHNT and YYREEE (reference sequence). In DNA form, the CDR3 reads TGTGCCAGCAGCTTCAGGGGGGAAGAGACCCAGTACTTC. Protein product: CASSFRGEETQYF.